The next 25 T cell receptor beta chains were all read from a single sample in a study of HIV-infected patients and healthy controls. Reverse transcription used roughly 480 ng RNA and constant-region primers for alpha and beta. Separate chain-specific third strand synthesis with multiplexing indices produced the alpha and beta libraries. TCRdb processed the 5' RACE reads anew with MiXCR; each CDR3 protein has one entry. The sample has 6,100 or so distinct CDR3 sequences; approximately 11% are singletons. The repertoire came from unfractionated whole blood and reflected all unsorted peripheral T cells. The sample was blood, taken before antiretroviral therapy. The receptors shown here come from an adult with HIV infection.

This clonotype was detected a few times. The V call is TRBV6-1, the J call TRBJ1-5; no firm D call. Between the trimmed V and J ends, which lost 10 bases and 2 bases, there was a span of 12 bases. The CDR3 covers 13 residues. Per germline, CDR1 MNHNS and CDR2 SASEGT. The CDR3 spells CAIQDLGNQPQHF. CDR3 in DNA: TGTGCCATCCAGGATTTGGGCAATCAGCCCCAGCATTTT.

The rearrangement links TRBV10-3 to TRBJ1-4, with D perhaps TRBD1 (5 bases). Germline V CDR1 and CDR2: ENHRY, SYGVKD. Trimming took 3 bases from V and 10 from J, leaving 6 bases between them. There are 11 residues in the CDR3. CDR3 region: CAISDGGKLFF. In nucleotides, the CDR3 is TGTGCCATCAGTGATGGGGGAAAACTGTTTTTT.

There are many counts of this clonotype. The chain combines TRBV29-1 with TRBJ2-7, with D unclear. Germline V gene lookup returns CDR1 SQVTM and CDR2 ANQGSEA. V lost 5 bases and J 3 bases, leaving 8 bases between the germline ends. The CDR3 totals 11 residues. CDR3: CSVRDHYEQYF. Written as DNA, the CDR3 is TGCAGCGTTCGAGACCACTACGAGCAGTACTTC.

The rearrangement joins TRBV6-5 to TRBJ2-7, with a possible D match to TRBD1 (6 bases). V was shortened by 2 bases and J by 0 bases, with 11 bases between the two germline ends. The germline V gene has CDR1 MNHEY and CDR2 SVGAGI. CDR3 length equals 15 residues. The CDR3 is CASSYTGTSSYEQYF. Here the CDR3 DNA reads TGTGCCAGCAGTTACACCGGGACATCCTCCTACGAGCAGTACTTC.

This clonotype is medium-sized in the sample. This sequence joins TRBV30 and TRBJ2-1; no firm D call. The length of the CDR3 is 15 residues. V gave up 0 bases and J gave up 0 bases, with 9 bases separating them. Germline-derived CDR1 and CDR2 are GTSNPN and SVGIG (reference sequence). The CDR3 DNA follows: TGTGCCTGGAGTGTCCTCTCTCGCTCCTACAATGAGCAGTTCTTC. It encodes CAWSVLSRSYNEQFF.

By its share, this clonotype is medium-sized. The V and J genes are TRBV12-3 or TRBV12-4 and TRBJ1-5; 8 bases fit TRBD1. V was pared by 5 bases and J by 7 bases, with 10 bases of the junction left unmatched. The CDR3 has 15 residues. In nucleotides, the CDR3 is TGTGCCAGCAGTCCCGAAGGGACAGGTCAACAGCCCCAGCATTTT. Translated: CASSPEGTGQQPQHF.

This clonotype was counted between two and nine times. The chain combines TRBV5-6 with TRBJ2-7; D not certain. The V end lost 0 bases, the J end lost 0 bases, and 10 bases lay between the germline ends. The germline V gene encodes CDR1 SGHDT and CDR2 YYEEEE. The CDR3 sequence is 15 residues long. The CDR3 DNA is TGTGCCAGCAGCTTGGTAGGCACGAGCTCCTACGAGCAGTACTTC. Encoded protein: CASSLVGTSSYEQYF.

The chain combines TRBV30 with TRBJ2-6, with D perhaps TRBD2 (6 bases). There are 17 residues in the CDR3. The germline gives CDR1 GTSNPN, CDR2 SVGIG (reference sequence). V gave up 4 bases and J gave up 4 bases, with 20 bases separating them. The CDR3 protein is CAWTLTRGAWGANVLTF. Here the CDR3 DNA reads TGTGCCTGGACCCTCACGCGCGGGGCGTGGGGGGCCAACGTCCTGACTTTC. Full variable domain (outside the CDR3, taken from reference TRBV30 and TRBJ2-6): SQTIHQWPATLVQPVGSPLSLECTVEGTSNPNLYWYRQAAGRGLQLLFYSVGIGQISSEVPQNLSASRPQDRQFILSSKKLLLSDSGFYLCAWTLTRGAWGANVLTFGAGSRLTVL.

This clonotype was detected many times. V usage is TRBV7-2 and J usage is TRBJ1-1, with 8 bases fitting TRBD1. CDR3 length: 15 residues. CDR1 and CDR2 from the germline V gene are SGHTA and FQGNSA. J was trimmed by 5 bases and V by 3 bases; bases with no gene match: 8. The CDR3 sequence: CASSLGRGRRTEAFF. DNA for the CDR3: TGTGCCAGCAGCTTGGGCAGGGGGCGAAGGACTGAAGCTTTCTTT.

Within the sample, this clonotype is medium-sized. V usage is TRBV6-5 and J usage is TRBJ2-1, with a weak D call TRBD2 (6 bases). The CDR3 runs to 14 residues. V dropped 4 bases and J dropped 2 bases, with 9 bases sitting between them. Germline CDR1 MNHEY, CDR2 SVGAGI. The CDR3 nucleotides read TGTGCCAGCAGTTCCGGGAGAACCTACAATGAGCAGTTCTTC. It specifies CASSSGRTYNEQFF.

V gene TRBV6-1 combines with J gene TRBJ1-5, with a weak D call TRBD1 (5 bases). The V end was cut by 5 bases, the J end by 5 bases, with 13 bases between. The CDR3 extends over 14 amino acids. Looked up from germline, CDR1 is MNHNS and CDR2 is SASEGT. The CDR3 sequence is CASSLQVSHQPQHF. The CDR3 DNA sequence: TGTGCCAGCAGTTTACAGGTTTCCCATCAGCCCCAGCATTTT.

By its share, this clonotype is medium-sized (0.01 to 0.1%). The CDR3 region has the DNA TGCGCCAGCAGCCCCGGGGGCCGTGGTGAAAAACTGTTTTTT. Protein: CASSPGGRGEKLFF. The chain combines TRBV5-1 with TRBJ1-4, with D possibly TRBD1 on 6 matching bases. CDR1 is SGHRS, CDR2 YFSETQ, per germline. The V end lost 4 bases, the J end lost 7 bases, and 14 bases lay between the germline ends. This CDR3 region has 14 residues. The full variable domain, in which reference TRBV5-1 and TRBJ1-4 provide the parts outside the CDR3, is KAGVTQTPRYLIKTRGQQVTLSCSPISGHRSVSWYQQTPGQGLQFLFEYFSETQRNKGNFPGRFSGRQFSNSRSEMNVSTLELGDSALYLCASSPGGRGEKLFFGSGTQLSVL.

This clonotype is large in the sample. The J gene is TRBJ2-3, the V gene TRBV15; 7 bases are shared with TRBD1. CDR3 length equals 13 residues. Per the germline V gene, CDR1 is LNHNV and CDR2 is YYDKDF (reference sequence). With V trimmed by 8 bases and J by 2 bases, 4 bases remained unmatched. For the CDR3, the DNA is TGTGCCACCTCGACAGGGCTCACAGATACGCAGTATTTT. The encoded protein is CATSTGLTDTQYF. Full variable domain (rest looked up from reference TRBV15 and TRBJ2-3): DAMVIQNPRYQVTQFGKPVTLSCSQTLNHNVMYWYQQKSSQAPKLLFHYYDKDFNNEADTPDNFQSRRPNTSFCFLDIRSPGLGDTAMYLCATSTGLTDTQYFGPGTRLTVL.

Relative to its sample, this clonotype is medium-sized. This sequence joins TRBV6-6 and TRBJ2-1; 8 bases are shared with TRBD2. Germline CDR1 is MNHNY and CDR2 is SVGAGI (reference sequence). V lost 0 bases to trimming and J lost 3 bases; unmatched junction nucleotides: 7. There are 17 residues in the CDR3. In nucleotides, the CDR3 is TGTGCCAGCAGTTACTCGGGCCTAGCGGGCATCTACAATGAGCAGTTCTTC. This gives the protein CASSYSGLAGIYNEQFF.

The table lists this clonotype with many counts. This chain joins TRBV4-1 and TRBJ2-3; D gene unclear. This CDR3 region has 14 residues. CDR1 is MGHRA, CDR2 YSYEKL, per germline. V was shortened by 3 bases and J by 0 bases, with 7 bases between the two germline ends. The DNA for the CDR3 is TGCGCCAGCAGCCAGGGAAGAAGCACAGATACGCAGTATTTT. It translates to CASSQGRSTDTQYF.

Within the sample, this clonotype is medium-sized. This sequence joins TRBV20-1 and TRBJ1-5, with D uncertain. Trimming pared 0 bases from V and 0 bases from J, leaving 9 bases between. This CDR3 region has 15 residues. Germline values: CDR1 DFQATT, CDR2 SNEGSKA (reference sequence). Written as DNA, the CDR3 is TGCAGTGCTAGAGATCCCCGCGGTAGCAATCAGCCCCAGCATTTT. Translated: CSARDPRGSNQPQHF.

This clonotype has ten or more counts. The gene calls are TRBV23-1 and TRBJ2-7, with 8 bases aligning to TRBD1. TRBV23-1 is filed as an ORF, its function uncertain. The CDR3 is 18 residues long. V lost 6 bases to trimming and J lost 4 bases; unmatched junction nucleotides: 20. Written as DNA, the CDR3 is TGCGCCAGCAGCCGAAACCGGGACAGGACAGGGCGGATTTACGAGCAGTACTTC. It codes for CASSRNRDRTGRIYEQYF.

The chain carries TRBV27 and TRBJ1-5, with D maybe TRBD1 (6 bases). The CDR3 runs 16 residues. CDR1 and CDR2 (germline): MNHEY, SMNVEV (reference sequence). Trimming left V 1 base short and J 2 bases short, with 12 bases between. The CDR3 loop reads CASSLWGQVGNQPQHF. The CDR3 nucleotides are TGTGCCAGCAGTTTATGGGGGCAGGTAGGCAATCAGCCCCAGCATTTT.

This clonotype was recorded at least ten times. This chain connects TRBV7-2 to TRBJ2-3; 8 bases align to TRBD1. The trim removed 10 bases at V and 1 base at J, leaving 4 bases unmatched. CDR1 SGHTA and CDR2 FQGNSA come from the germline V gene. The CDR3 runs 13 residues. The CDR3 DNA follows: TGTGCCATGGGACAGGAGCGCACAGATACGCAGTATTTT. The encoded protein is CAMGQERTDTQYF.

Relative to its sample, this clonotype is medium-sized. V gene TRBV6-4 combines with J gene TRBJ2-3; unclear D gene. CDR1 and CDR2 from the germline V gene are MRHNA and SNTAGT. This CDR3 is 13 amino acids long. Trimming took off 8 bases at V and 2 bases at J, with 11 bases between the two ends. For the CDR3, the DNA is TGTGCCAGCGGTTCCGTTTCCACAGATACGCAGTATTTT. This translates into CASGSVSTDTQYF.

The chain is built from TRBV7-9 and TRBJ1-1, with D unresolved. The V end was cut by 5 bases, the J end by 10 bases, with 14 bases between. The CDR3 extends over 12 amino acids. The germline CDR1 and CDR2 sequences are SEHNR and FQNEAQ (reference sequence). The CDR3 loop reads CASSQTLTLAFF. CDR3 bases: TGTGCCAGCAGCCAGACATTGACATTAGCTTTCTTT.

This clonotype was picked up many times. The gene calls are TRBV2 and TRBJ1-5; possible D gene TRBD1, 5 bases. Germline V gene data show CDR1 as SNHLY and CDR2 as FYNNEI. The V end was cut by 6 bases, the J end by 6 bases, with 12 bases between. This CDR3 has 13 amino acids. CDR3 region: CASSLRVPQPQHF. In DNA form, the CDR3 reads TGTGCCAGCAGCCTCAGGGTTCCTCAGCCCCAGCATTTT.

This clonotype was counted at least ten times. This sequence joins TRBV18 and TRBJ2-7; weak D call: TRBD1 (5 bases). This CDR3 contains 14 residues. The ends were cut back, 1 base at V and 6 bases at J, with 13 bases in the middle. CDR1 is KGHSH, CDR2 LQKENI, per germline. CDR3 in DNA: TGTGCCAGCTCACCACTCGAGACAGTAATCGAGCAGTACTTC. It codes for CASSPLETVIEQYF.

This clonotype showed up just a few times. This chain connects TRBV5-1 to TRBJ1-3; D unresolved. Germline CDR1 reads SGHRS; CDR2 reads YFSETQ. The length of the CDR3 is 12 residues. V lost 2 bases and J lost 4, with 4 bases in between. The chain's CDR3 is CASSFGGNTIYF. As DNA, the CDR3 is TGCGCCAGCAGCTTTGGAGGAAACACCATATATTTT.

This chain uses TRBV12-3 or TRBV12-4 with TRBJ2-7; D call uncertain. The CDR3 runs to 15 residues. Trimming pared 2 bases from V and 0 bases from J, leaving 11 bases between. The chain's CDR3 is CASSLWAESSYEQYF. CDR3 DNA sequence: TGTGCCAGCAGTTTATGGGCGGAGAGCTCCTACGAGCAGTACTTC.